These T cell receptor beta chains were read from a single sample in a study of blood T cell repertoires in COVID-19. The protocol was immunoSEQ multiplex PCR, while the TCRdb copy is restricted to in-frame clones and leaves out a portion. The sample includes roughly 180,000 clones, around 86% of them seen just once. Specimen: PBMCs or T cells enriched from blood (not recorded which). The origin of the receptors is a woman in her thirties who had recovered from COVID-19. CDR3s include the opening cysteine and the closing phenylalanine or tryptophan. D genes are given only for firm matches. Clone size appears in some rows only: once, few, many, or a class for an expanded clone.

TRBJ2-1 | few | TRBV5-1 | TRBD2 | CAGSSGSNPNEQFF | TGCGCCGGGAGTAGCGGGAGTAACCCCAATGAGCAGTTCTTC
TRBJ2-1 | - | TRBV3-1/TRBV3-2 | TRBD2 | CASSQESAGVSNEQFF | TGTGCCAGCAGCCAAGAGTCTGCGGGAGTATCCAATGAGCAGTTCTTC
TRBJ2-2 | - | TRBV5-8 | TRBD2 | CASSPGLAVSGELFF | TGTGCCAGCAGTCCGGGACTAGCGGTTTCCGGGGAGCTGTTTTTT
TRBJ1-2 | - | TRBV18 | - | CASSPRGSDGYTF | TGTGCCAGCTCACCCAGGGGTAGCGATGGCTACACCTTC
TRBJ2-1 | - | TRBV9 | TRBD2 | CASSVEAGGVRNEQFF | TGTGCCAGCAGCGTAGAAGCGGGAGGGGTTAGAAATGAGCAGTTCTTC
TRBJ2-3 | - | TRBV4-2 | TRBD2 | CASSQDRAGGTDTQYF | TGTGCCAGCAGCCAAGATCGGGCGGGAGGCACAGATACGCAGTATTTT
TRBJ2-7 | - | TRBV27 | TRBD2 | CASSRTSGLSSYEQYF | TGTGCCAGCAGCCGGACTAGCGGGCTCTCCTCCTACGAGCAGTACTTC
TRBJ2-3 | - | TRBV7-9 | TRBD2 | CASSLQGTSPGHTQYF | TGTGCCAGCAGCTTGCAAGGGACTAGCCCCGGACATACGCAGTATTTT
TRBJ1-4 | - | TRBV7-9 | TRBD1 | CASSSGQGDDEKLFF | TGTGCCAGCAGCTCGGGACAGGGGGATGATGAAAAACTGTTTTTT
TRBJ2-6 | - | TRBV5-4 | TRBD1 | CASSLGQGSAGANVLTF | TGTGCCAGCAGCTTGGGACAGGGTTCGGCTGGGGCCAACGTCCTGACTTTC
TRBJ1-1 | - | TRBV2 | TRBD1 | CASSVQGPNTEAFF | TGTGCCAGCAGTGTACAGGGGCCGAACACTGAAGCTTTCTTT
TRBJ2-3 | - | TRBV9 | TRBD1 | CASSGLTGGTDTQYF | TGTGCCAGCAGCGGATTGACAGGGGGCACAGATACGCAGTATTTT
TRBJ1-4 | - | TRBV3-1/TRBV3-2 | - | CASSQRTVTNEKLFF | TGTGCCAGCAGCCAGCGGACAGTTACTAATGAAAAACTGTTTTTT
TRBJ2-1 | - | TRBV3-1/TRBV3-2 | - | CASSQSRPEGPYNEQFF | TGTGCCAGCAGCCAAAGTCGTCCCGAGGGCCCGTACAATGAGCAGTTCTTC
TRBJ2-3 | - | TRBV7-2 | TRBD2 | CASSSRTSGASTDTQYF | TGTGCCAGCAGCTCCCGGACTAGCGGGGCTAGCACAGATACGCAGTATTTT